One sample yielded the 26 T cell receptor beta chains listed below, sequenced in a study of cytomegalovirus exposure and HLA in healthy donors. Researchers ran the PCR with 60 Vbeta and 13 Jbeta primers. Sequencing was performed with immunoSEQ multiplex PCR; in TCRdb, only in-frame clones are kept and a portion is missing. The table includes 90,000 to 150,000 clones, roughly 9% detected once. The sample was PBMCs. These receptors came from a woman aged 40 to 50 in good health and CMV-seropositive.

This clone has more than one count but fewer than ten. Here the CDR3 reads CASSLVGGSYNEQFF. DNA of the CDR3: TGTGCCAGCAGTCTAGTAGGGGGATCCTACAATGAGCAGTTCTTC. J is TRBJ2-1 and V is TRBV6-5; the D gene is possibly TRBD1 (6 bases). V lost 5 bases to trimming and J lost 1 base, with 12 bases between them. Per the germline V gene, CDR1 is MNHEY and CDR2 is SVGAGI. The CDR3 is made up of 15 amino acids.

This clone showed up just a few times. The chain carries TRBV28 and TRBJ2-6; 12 bases map to TRBD1. CDR3 length equals 17 residues. From germline, CDR1 is MDHEN and CDR2 SYDVKM. The ends lost 5 bases at V and 3 bases at J; junction bases unmatched: 5. DNA for the CDR3: TGTGCCAGCAGTCCGGGACAGGGGGCGCTTGGGGCCAACGTCCTGACTTTC. Translating gives CASSPGQGALGANVLTF.

This clone was recorded a few times. The chain combines TRBV18 with TRBJ2-5; 8 bases line up with TRBD2. Germline V gene data show CDR1 as KGHSH and CDR2 as LQKENI. The CDR3 is 16 residues long. The trim removed 2 bases at V and 3 bases at J, leaving 8 bases unmatched. The CDR3 is CASSPELADGEETQYF. CDR3 bases: TGTGCCAGCTCACCAGAACTAGCGGACGGGGAAGAGACCCAGTACTTC. Supplemented by reference TRBV18 and TRBJ2-5, the full variable domain reads NAGVMQNPRHLVRRRGQEARLRCSPMKGHSHVYWYRQLPEEGLKFMVYLQKENIIDESGMPKERFSAEFPKEGPSILRIQQVVRGDSAAYFCASSPELADGEETQYFGPGTRLLVL.

This clone was counted a few times. J is TRBJ2-2 and V is TRBV19; D is unresolved. Germline V gene data show CDR1 as LNHDA and CDR2 as SQIVND (reference sequence). This CDR3 contains 13 residues. Trimming shortened V by 6 bases and J by 6 bases, and 11 bases separated the two germline ends. The CDR3 nucleotides are TGTGCCAGTAGCCTGGTAGTTTCCGGGGAGCTGTTTTTT. Translated, it gives CASSLVVSGELFF.

The table lists this clone with many counts. V usage is TRBV27 and J usage is TRBJ1-1, with TRBD1 as a possible D gene (6 bases). The length of the CDR3 is 17 residues. V gave up 0 bases and J gave up 7 bases, with 21 bases separating them. The germline gives CDR1 MNHEY, CDR2 SMNVEV (reference sequence). The CDR3: CASSLSDGVRTVSEAFF. In DNA, the CDR3 is TGTGCCAGCAGTTTATCGGACGGAGTGAGGACAGTGAGTGAAGCTTTCTTT.

This clone was counted between two and nine times. V and J are TRBV6-5 and TRBJ1-2; 11 bases are a match to TRBD1. CDR3 length: 16 amino acids. Germline V CDR1 and CDR2: MNHEY, SVGAGI. The V segment lost 4 bases and the J segment 5 bases; nucleotides outside the gene matches: 9. The DNA of the CDR3 is TGTGCCAGCAGTTTGGGACAGGGGGATATAGGGTATGGCTACACCTTC. Translation gives CASSLGQGDIGYGYTF.

This clone has more than one count but fewer than ten. One junction end does not reproduce the germline sequence, and a read error may be involved. This chain links TRBV7-2 with TRBJ1-2; D gene ambiguous. CDR1 is SGHTA and CDR2 is FQGNSA in the germline V gene. The CDR3 length is 16 residues. The CDR3 DNA follows: TGTGCCAGCAGTTTAGCCCCCTATGGGCAGGTTGGGGGCTACACCTTC. Protein: CASSLAPYGQVGGYTF.

V gene TRBV6-5 combines with J gene TRBJ2-1; 10 bases fit TRBD2. Germline loops: CDR1 MNHEY, CDR2 SVGAGI. This CDR3 has 12 amino acids. V was pared by 8 bases and J by 9 bases, with 4 bases of the junction left unmatched. The CDR3 here is CASARLAGEQFF. DNA for the CDR3: TGTGCCAGCGCCAGACTAGCGGGTGAGCAGTTCTTC.

V is TRBV5-1 and J is TRBJ2-7; 9 bases match TRBD2. Trimming removed 8 bases from V and 2 bases from J; junction bases left unmatched: 8. The CDR3 sequence is 14 residues long. The germline V gene has CDR1 SGHRS and CDR2 YFSETQ. CDR3 nucleotide sequence: TGCGCCAGAAGCCTAGGACTAGCGCCCTACGAGCAGTACTTC. This encodes CARSLGLAPYEQYF.

The CDR3 spells CASGVDRPDEKLFF. CDR3 coding DNA: TGCGCCAGCGGGGTGGACAGGCCAGATGAAAAACTGTTTTTT. The chain carries TRBV23-1 and TRBJ1-4; 7 positions match TRBD1. TRBV23-1 is an ORF; its function is uncertain. V was clipped by 8 bases and J by 6 bases; unmatched bases: 9. The CDR3 totals 14 residues.

This clone was detected only a few times. The chain links TRBV29-1 to TRBJ2-7; 10 bases fit TRBD2. Germline CDR1 reads SQVTM; CDR2 reads ANQGSEA. V shed 4 bases and J 4 bases; nucleotides not matched to a gene: 4. The CDR3 contains 13 residues. The DNA for the CDR3 is TGCAGCGTTGTCATAGCGGGGGGTTACGAGCAGTACTTC. Translating gives CSVVIAGGYEQYF.

This clone was found a few times. The chain joins TRBV5-1 to TRBJ1-6; D not resolved. Germline CDR1 SGHRS, CDR2 YFSETQ. This CDR3 region has 15 residues. V was pared by 4 bases and J by 7 bases, with 15 bases between. CDR3 amino acids: CASSADLGGNSPLHF. The CDR3 DNA follows: TGCGCCAGCAGCGCGGATCTCGGCGGGAATTCACCCCTCCACTTT.

This clone was detected only a few times. Here the CDR3 reads CASSYSPEAYGYTF. In DNA, the CDR3 is TGTGCCAGCAGTTACTCCCCGGAGGCGTATGGCTACACCTTC. The chain is built from TRBV6-5 and TRBJ1-2; D is unclear. Germline V gene lookup returns CDR1 MNHEY and CDR2 SVGAGI. Trimming took off 0 bases at V and 5 bases at J, with 10 bases between the two ends. CDR3 length: 14 residues.

This clone showed up just a few times. The chain recombines TRBV5-4 with TRBJ2-2, with D possibly TRBD1 on 7 matching bases. The germline V and J ends were trimmed by 2 bases and 7 bases, with 24 bases remaining between them. This CDR3 has 18 amino acids. Germline V gene data show CDR1 as SGHNT and CDR2 as YYREEE (reference sequence). The chain's CDR3 is CASSLGGPGTGVFGELFF. CDR3 in DNA: TGTGCCAGCAGCTTAGGGGGGCCCGGAACAGGGGTTTTCGGGGAGCTGTTTTTT. Combining the CDR3 with reference TRBV5-4 and TRBJ2-2 gives the whole variable domain ETGVTQSPTHLIKTRGQQVTLRCSSQSGHNTVSWYQQALGQGPQFIFQYYREEENGRGNFPPRFSGLQFPNYSSELNVNALELDDSALYLCASSLGGPGTGVFGELFFGEGSRLTVL.

This clone was recorded a few times. CDR3 bases: TGCGCCAGCAGCCAAGATGGGCAGCTCAATCAGCCCCAGCATTTT. It specifies CASSQDGQLNQPQHF. The chain links TRBV4-1 to TRBJ1-5, with D unresolved. The CDR3 extends over 15 amino acids. Germline V gives CDR1 MGHRA, CDR2 YSYEKL. Trimming cost V 0 bases and J 3 bases, with 9 bases left between them.

This clone was counted a few times. V gene TRBV7-3 combines with J gene TRBJ2-2, with 13 bases identical to TRBD2. From germline, CDR1 is SGHTA and CDR2 FQGTGA. The CDR3 is made up of 16 amino acids. Trimming at V came to 4 bases and at J to 4 bases, leaving 3 bases not matched to a gene. The CDR3: CASSSGLAGVTGELFF. Written as DNA, the CDR3 is TGTGCCAGCAGCTCAGGACTAGCGGGGGTCACCGGGGAGCTGTTTTTT.

This clone was found a few times. The chain joins TRBV19 to TRBJ2-7, with D perhaps TRBD1 (6 bases). Germline V gene data show CDR1 as LNHDA and CDR2 as SQIVND (reference sequence). V was shortened by 5 bases and J by 2 bases, with 13 bases between the two germline ends. This CDR3 region has 14 residues. For the CDR3, the DNA is TGTGCCAGTAGTTCGGGATGGGGGCCCTACGAGCAGTACTTC. Translated: CASSSGWGPYEQYF.

This clone was counted between two and nine times. The rearrangement uses TRBV7-9 and TRBJ2-7; 7 bases match TRBD1. The CDR3 has 14 residues. CDR1 is SEHNR and CDR2 is FQNEAQ in the germline V gene (reference sequence). Trimming took 4 bases from V and 0 from J; bases not matched to a gene: 3. The CDR3 sequence: CASSSGQVSYEQYF. CDR3 nucleotides: TGTGCCAGCAGCTCTGGACAGGTCTCCTACGAGCAGTACTTC. Drawing the rest from reference TRBV7-9 and TRBJ2-7, the complete variable domain is DTGVSQNPRHKITKRGQNVTFRCDPISEHNRLYWYRQTLGQGPEFLTYFQNEAQLEKSRLLSDRFSAERPKGSFSTLEIQRTEQGDSAMYLCASSSGQVSYEQYFGPGTRLTVT.

This clone was seen a handful of times. V gene TRBV6-5 combines with J gene TRBJ2-5; 11 bases are shared with TRBD2. Trimming cost V 9 bases and J 5 bases; bases outside gene matches: 8. This CDR3 is built from 14 residues. Germline loops: CDR1 MNHEY, CDR2 SVGAGI. The CDR3 sequence: CASSPLAGVETQYF. CDR3 DNA: TGTGCCAGTTCCCCACTAGCGGGGGTGGAGACCCAGTACTTC.

The chain recombines TRBV11-3 with TRBJ2-5; 8 nucleotides agree with TRBD2. Per the germline V gene, CDR1 is SGHNT and CDR2 is YENEEA. J lost 4 bases, V lost 1 base, and 2 bases had no gene match. This CDR3 is built from 14 residues. This CDR3 is CASSLGRGAETQYF. CDR3 coding DNA: TGTGCCAGCAGCTTAGGGCGGGGGGCAGAGACCCAGTACTTC.

The genes are TRBV9 and TRBJ2-3, with TRBD2 identical over 8 bases. J lost 8 bases, V lost 6 bases, and 5 bases had no gene match. The CDR3 is made up of 12 amino acids. Germline values: CDR1 SGDLS, CDR2 YYNGEE. CDR3 amino acids: CASTEGLGTQYF. DNA of the CDR3: TGTGCCAGCACCGAGGGACTAGGTACGCAGTATTTT. Based on the CDR3 plus reference TRBV9 and TRBJ2-3, the full variable domain is DSGVTQTPKHLITATGQRVTLRCSPRSGDLSVYWYQQSLDQGLQFLIQYYNGEERAKGNILERFSAQQFPDLHSELNLSSLELGDSALYFCASTEGLGTQYFGPGTRLTVL.

This clone was counted between two and nine times. The chain is built from TRBV5-1 and TRBJ2-3; TRBD1 is a possible D gene (6 bases). This CDR3 is 16 amino acids long. From germline, CDR1 is SGHRS and CDR2 YFSETQ. The V end lost 1 base, the J end lost 4 bases, and 16 bases lay between the germline ends. This chain's CDR3 is CASSLSSGVGADTQYF. CDR3 nucleotides: TGCGCCAGCAGCTTGTCTTCAGGGGTTGGAGCAGATACGCAGTATTTT.

This clone was observed at least ten times. The gene calls are TRBV5-1 and TRBJ1-1, with 10 bases aligning to TRBD1. The CDR3 extends over 17 amino acids. The trim removed 2 bases at V and 6 bases at J, leaving 13 bases unmatched. Germline assignment: CDR1 SGHRS and CDR2 YFSETQ. CDR3 coding DNA: TGCGCCAGCAGCTTTCGACAGGGGGCTGGGAAATTGGCTGAAGCTTTCTTT. Translation gives CASSFRQGAGKLAEAFF.

The chain recombines TRBV5-1 with TRBJ1-1; a possible D gene is TRBD1 (5 bases). Trimming cost V 2 bases and J 1 base, with 12 bases left between them. CDR1 is SGHRS, CDR2 YFSETQ, per germline. This CDR3 has 15 residues. The CDR3 reads CASSFQQVPNTEAFF. In nucleotides, the CDR3 is TGCGCCAGCAGCTTCCAACAGGTACCGAACACTGAAGCTTTCTTT.

This clone was detected only a few times. The CDR3 spells CASSYGAYGYTF. The CDR3 region has the DNA TGTGCCAGCAGTTATGGGGCATATGGCTACACCTTC. The chain recombines TRBV6-5 with TRBJ1-2; D possibly corresponds to TRBD1 (5 bases). Trimming took 3 bases from V and 5 from J, leaving 7 bases between them. CDR3 length equals 12 residues. Per germline, CDR1 MNHEY and CDR2 SVGAGI.

This clone was seen a handful of times. The chain employs TRBV19 and TRBJ1-2; D perhaps matches TRBD1 (5 bases). Trimming shortened V by 2 bases and J by 5 bases, and 12 bases separated the two germline ends. The germline V gene encodes CDR1 LNHDA and CDR2 SQIVND (reference sequence). The CDR3 has 14 amino acids. The CDR3 nucleotides read TGTGCCAGTAGTATATCTCAGGGAAATTATGGCTACACCTTC. The encoded protein is CASSISQGNYGYTF.